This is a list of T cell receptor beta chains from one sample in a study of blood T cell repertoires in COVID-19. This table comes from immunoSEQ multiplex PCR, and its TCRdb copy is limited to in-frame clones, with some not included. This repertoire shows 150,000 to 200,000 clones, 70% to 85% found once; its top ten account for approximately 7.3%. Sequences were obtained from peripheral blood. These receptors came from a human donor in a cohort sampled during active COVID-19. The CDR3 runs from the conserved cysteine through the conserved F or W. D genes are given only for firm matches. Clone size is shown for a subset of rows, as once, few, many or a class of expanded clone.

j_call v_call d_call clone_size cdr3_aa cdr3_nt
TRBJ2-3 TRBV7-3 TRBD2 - CASSLAGGRTDTQYF TGTGCCAGCAGCTTAGCGGGGGGACGCACAGATACGCAGTATTTT
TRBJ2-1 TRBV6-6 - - CASSYGRGFSYNEQFF TGTGCCAGCAGTTACGGACGGGGGTTCTCCTACAATGAGCAGTTCTTC
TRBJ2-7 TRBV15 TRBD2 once CATSQTSGGPKDEQYF TGTGCCACCAGCCAGACTAGCGGGGGCCCCAAGGACGAGCAGTACTTC
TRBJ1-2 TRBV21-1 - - CASSKEEIGRRDYGYTF TGTGCCAGCAGCAAAGAGGAAATAGGCCGGAGAGACTATGGCTACACCTTC
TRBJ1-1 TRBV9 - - CASSPTGGSEAFF TGTGCCAGCAGCCCGACGGGGGGGTCTGAAGCTTTCTTT
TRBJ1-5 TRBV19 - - CASSGQYSNQPQHF TGTGCCAGTAGCGGACAGTATAGCAATCAGCCCCAGCATTTT
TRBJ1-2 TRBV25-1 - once CASSEAYGYTF TGTGCCAGCAGTGAGGCCTATGGCTACACCTTC
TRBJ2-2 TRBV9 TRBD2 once CASSLRTSGTGELFF TGTGCCAGCAGTCTTCGGACTAGCGGAACCGGGGAGCTGTTTTTT
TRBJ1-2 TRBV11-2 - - CASSLDSRLANYGYTF TGTGCCAGCAGCTTAGACTCGAGACTTGCTAACTATGGCTACACCTTC
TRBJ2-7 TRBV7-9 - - CASSSMSGTLHEQYF TGTGCCAGCAGTTCAATGTCCGGGACACTGCACGAGCAGTACTTC
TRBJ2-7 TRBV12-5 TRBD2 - CASGLVGGGGAYEQYF TGTGCTAGTGGTTTGGTAGGGGGCGGGGGGGCTTACGAGCAGTACTTC
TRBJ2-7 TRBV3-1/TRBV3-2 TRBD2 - CASSGLADLSTYEQYF TGTGCCAGCAGCGGACTAGCAGATCTATCGACCTACGAGCAGTACTTC
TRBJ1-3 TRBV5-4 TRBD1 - CASSIGQGRSGNTIYF TGTGCCAGCAGTATTGGACAGGGACGATCTGGAAACACCATATATTTT
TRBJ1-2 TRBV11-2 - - CASSLDPGANYGYTF TGTGCCAGCAGCTTAGATCCGGGGGCTAACTATGGCTACACCTTC
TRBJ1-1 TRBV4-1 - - CASSSHQGSEAFF TGCGCCAGCAGCTCCCATCAGGGCAGTGAAGCTTTCTTT
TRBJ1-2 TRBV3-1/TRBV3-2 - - CASSPVSNYGYTF TGTGCCAGCAGCCCCGTATCTAACTATGGCTACACCTTC
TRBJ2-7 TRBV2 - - CASRGLRYEQYF TGTGCCAGCAGAGGACTTCGGTACGAGCAGTACTTC
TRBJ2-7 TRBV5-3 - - CARTITRDRQHEQYF TGTGCCAGAACCATAACGCGGGACAGACAGCACGAGCAGTACTTC
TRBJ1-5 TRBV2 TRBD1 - CASSEEGAGWDQPQHF TGTGCCAGCAGTGAAGAGGGGGCCGGTTGGGATCAGCCCCAGCATTTT
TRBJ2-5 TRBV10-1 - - CASSARDTQETQYF TGCGCCAGCAGTGCCCGGGACACACAAGAGACCCAGTACTTC
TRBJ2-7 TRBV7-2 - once CASSPTGSRYEQYF TGTGCCAGCAGCCCGACAGGAAGCCGCTACGAGCAGTACTTC
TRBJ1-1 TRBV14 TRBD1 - CASSPRQGIRDTEAFF TGTGCCAGCAGCCCTAGACAGGGGATTCGGGACACTGAAGCTTTCTTT
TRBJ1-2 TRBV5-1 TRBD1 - CASSPDYNGQGKGYTF TGCGCCAGCAGCCCTGATTACAACGGACAGGGAAAAGGCTACACCTTC
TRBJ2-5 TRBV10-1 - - CASSGSGLRRGDQYF TGCGCCAGCAGTGGGTCGGGACTCAGAAGAGGGGACCAGTACTTC
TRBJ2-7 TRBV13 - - CASSLNVDSGYEQYF TGTGCCAGCAGCTTAAATGTGGACTCAGGCTACGAGCAGTACTTC
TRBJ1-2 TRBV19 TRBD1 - CASRQQGAYGYTF TGTGCCAGTAGACAACAGGGGGCGTATGGCTACACCTTC
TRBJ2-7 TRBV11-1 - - CASSLNSRYEQYF TGTGCCAGCAGCTTAAATTCTCGGTACGAGCAGTACTTC
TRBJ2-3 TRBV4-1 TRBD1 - CASSQPTGGASTDTQYF TGCGCCAGCAGCCAACCGACAGGGGGCGCGAGCACAGATACGCAGTATTTT
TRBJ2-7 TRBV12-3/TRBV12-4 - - CASSLDFSYEQYF TGTGCCAGCAGTTTGGACTTTTCCTACGAGCAGTACTTC
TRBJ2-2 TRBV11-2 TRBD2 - CASSLAGVNTGELFF TGTGCCAGCAGCCTAGCGGGAGTGAACACCGGGGAGCTGTTTTTT
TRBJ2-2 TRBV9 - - CASSVVSTGELFF TGTGCCAGCAGCGTAGTGAGCACCGGGGAGCTGTTTTTT
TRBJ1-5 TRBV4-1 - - CASSQEIGGDQPQHF TGCGCCAGCAGCCAAGAAATCGGGGGTGATCAGCCCCAGCATTTT
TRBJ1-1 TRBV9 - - CASSVTPTDTTEAFF TGTGCCAGCAGCGTAACCCCCACGGACACCACTGAAGCTTTCTTT
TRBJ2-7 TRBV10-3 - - CAISDQSDSPTYEQYF TGTGCCATCAGTGACCAGTCGGACAGCCCGACCTACGAGCAGTACTTC
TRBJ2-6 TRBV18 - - CASSPTGTYVSGANVLTF TGTGCCAGCTCACCCACCGGGACTTACGTCTCTGGGGCCAACGTCCTGACTTTC
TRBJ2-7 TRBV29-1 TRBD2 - CSVAGTSLYEQYF TGCAGCGTTGCTGGGACTAGCCTCTACGAGCAGTACTTC
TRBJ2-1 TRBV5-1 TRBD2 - CASSGTGTSIEQFF TGCGCCAGCAGCGGAACCGGGACTAGTATTGAGCAGTTCTTC
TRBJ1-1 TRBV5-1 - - CASSLGPGANTEAFF TGCGCCAGCAGCTTGGGGCCGGGAGCGAACACTGAAGCTTTCTTT
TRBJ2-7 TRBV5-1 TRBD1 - CASSSGTGAYEQYF TGCGCCAGCAGCTCCGGGACAGGGGCCTACGAGCAGTACTTC
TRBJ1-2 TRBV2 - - CASRGRGSSGYTF TGTGCCAGCAGGGGGAGGGGGTCGAGTGGCTACACCTTC